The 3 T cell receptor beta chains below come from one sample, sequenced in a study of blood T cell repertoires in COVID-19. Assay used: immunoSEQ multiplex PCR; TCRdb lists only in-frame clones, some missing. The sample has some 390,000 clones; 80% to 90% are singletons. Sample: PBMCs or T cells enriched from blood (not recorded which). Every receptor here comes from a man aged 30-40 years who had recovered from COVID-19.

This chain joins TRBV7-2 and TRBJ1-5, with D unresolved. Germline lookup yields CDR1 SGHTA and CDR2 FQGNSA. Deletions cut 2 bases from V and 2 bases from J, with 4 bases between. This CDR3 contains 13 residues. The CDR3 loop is CASSLTRNQPQHF. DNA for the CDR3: TGTGCCAGCAGCTTAACTCGCAATCAGCCCCAGCATTTT.

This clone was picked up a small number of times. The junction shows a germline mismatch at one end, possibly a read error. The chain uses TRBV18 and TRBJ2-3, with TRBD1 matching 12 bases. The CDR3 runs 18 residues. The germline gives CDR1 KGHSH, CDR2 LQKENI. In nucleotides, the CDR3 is TGTGCCAGCTCCCCACTAGGGCCGGGACAGGGGGCCACAGATACGCAGTATTTT. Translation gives CASSPLGPGQGATDTQYF.

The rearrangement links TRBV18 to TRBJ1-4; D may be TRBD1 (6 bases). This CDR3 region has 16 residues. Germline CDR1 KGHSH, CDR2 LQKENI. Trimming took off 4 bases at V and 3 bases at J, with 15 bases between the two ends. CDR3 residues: CASSRALGAANEKLFF. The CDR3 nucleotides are TGTGCCAGCTCACGGGCCCTGGGGGCGGCTAATGAAAAACTGTTTTTT.